The clone carrying this T cell receptor (beta chain) has ten or more counts. Antigen unknown. This sample is drawn from a study of T cell repertoires in cytomegalovirus infection. Broader study findings: Totalled public TCR beta family frequency picked out people who carried CMV plus the relevant HLA.

Germline CDR1 reads ENHRY; CDR2 reads SYGVKD. This CDR3 is built from 16 residues. V gave up 3 bases and J gave up 3 bases, with 15 bases separating them. A single record per CDR3 protein comes from TCRdb applying MiXCR to the reads. The data contain a few hundred thousand distinct CDR3 sequences, 26% of them singletons. This TCR was recovered from a human donor in good health (CMV status not recorded). Some clones in this sample may be carry-over from other donors' samples. V gene TRBV10-3 combines with J gene TRBJ1-5; the D is unclear. Sequencing used PBMCs. CDR3 residues: CAISENPPGSNQPQHF. Here the CDR3 DNA reads TGTGCCATCAGTGAAAATCCTCCGGGCTCCAATCAGCCCCAGCATTTT.